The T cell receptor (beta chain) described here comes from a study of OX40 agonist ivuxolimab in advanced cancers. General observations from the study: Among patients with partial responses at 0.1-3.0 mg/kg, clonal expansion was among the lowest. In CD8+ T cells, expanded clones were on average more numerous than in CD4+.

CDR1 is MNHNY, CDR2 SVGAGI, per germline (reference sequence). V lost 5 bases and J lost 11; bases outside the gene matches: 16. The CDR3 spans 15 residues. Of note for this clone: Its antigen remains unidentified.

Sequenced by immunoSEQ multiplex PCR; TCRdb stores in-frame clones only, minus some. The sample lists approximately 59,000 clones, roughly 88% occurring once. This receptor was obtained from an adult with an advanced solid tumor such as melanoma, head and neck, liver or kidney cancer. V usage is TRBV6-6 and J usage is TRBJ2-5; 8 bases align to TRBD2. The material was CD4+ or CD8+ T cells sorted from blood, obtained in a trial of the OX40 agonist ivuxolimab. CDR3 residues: CASSQREPWLGEQYF. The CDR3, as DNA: TGTGCCAGCAGTCAGCGGGAGCCGTGGTTGGGGGAGCAGTACTTC.